This T cell receptor beta chain was found in a study of Graves' ophthalmopathy and Graves' hyperthyroidism. Study-wide results and caveats: From stable hyperthyroidism, ophthalmopathy was separated by a 13-signature model with about 88% sensitivity and approximately 84% specificity. At approximately 70% sensitivity and about 72% specificity, the model predicted progression of the ophthalmopathy.

V lost 2 bases, J lost 6 bases, and 16 bases lay in between. This CDR3 comprises 16 residues. Germline V lookup: CDR1 SGHAT, CDR2 FQNNGV. Using RNA transcripts, the TCR beta CDR3 regions were amplified. An initial RT-PCR round employing HTBI primers preceded a second-round multiplex PCR. TCRdb analysed the multiplex PCR reads with MiXCR anew, one entry per CDR3 protein. This repertoire shows some 370,000 distinct CDR3 sequences, approximately 18% found once; its top ten account for roughly 2.6%. This clonotype came up a few times. Antigen unknown. Exclusion covered patients with other autoimmune diseases or uncontrolled infections (as well as pregnancy or lactation).

Sequenced material: peripheral blood. The origin of this receptor is an adult woman with stable Graves' hyperthyroidism. The chain carries TRBV11-2 and TRBJ2-2, with a possible D match to TRBD2 (6 bases). The CDR3 nucleotides are TGTGCCAGCAGCTTATTCGGGAGAGGAGACGCCGGGGAGCTGTTTTTT. Translating gives CASSLFGRGDAGELFF.